The present entry profiles one T cell receptor beta chain with its context. This sample stems from a study of blood T cell repertoires in COVID-19. At the level of the study: The United States, Italy and Spain supplied acute and convalescent COVID-19 samples. Sources were T cells, B-cell-depleted T cells, or PBMCs; the material itself was cDNA or gDNA.

As processed by the authors: Amplification of reference gene primers provided the estimated nucleated cell counts. Sequencing was performed with immunoSEQ multiplex PCR; in TCRdb, only in-frame clones are kept and a portion is missing. That table is the source of V, J and clone size, and D and trimming were worked out from the DNA. This table holds 250,000 to 300,000 clones, roughly 79% found once. CDR3 size: 13 residues. The V gene lost 9 bases and the J gene lost 8 bases, with 19 bases spanning the gap. Sequenced: peripheral blood. J is TRBJ1-2 and V is TRBV12-3 or TRBV12-4, with a weak D call TRBD1 (5 bases). This sequence was found in a woman aged 60-75 years with active or convalescent COVID-19. Here the CDR3 DNA reads TGTGCCAGTTTGGGGGGAGGGGCTCACGGCTACACCTTC. Protein product: CASLGGGAHGYTF.